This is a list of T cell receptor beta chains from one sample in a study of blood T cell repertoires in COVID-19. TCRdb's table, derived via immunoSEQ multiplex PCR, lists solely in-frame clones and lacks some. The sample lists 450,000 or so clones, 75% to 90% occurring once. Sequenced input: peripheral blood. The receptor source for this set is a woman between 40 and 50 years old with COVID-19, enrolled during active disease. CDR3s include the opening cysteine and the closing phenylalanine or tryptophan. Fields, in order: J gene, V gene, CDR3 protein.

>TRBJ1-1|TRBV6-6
CASSRGSNTEAFF
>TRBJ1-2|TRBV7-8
CASSLTGGYTF
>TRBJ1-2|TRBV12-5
CASAQTGRPYGYTF
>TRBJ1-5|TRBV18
CASSPGADQPQHF
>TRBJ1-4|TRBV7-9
CASSPVGAATNEKLFF
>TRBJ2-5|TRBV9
CASSVGTQETQYF
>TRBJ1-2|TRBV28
CASTGGPYGYTF
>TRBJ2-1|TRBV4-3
CASSQIRRTNEQFF
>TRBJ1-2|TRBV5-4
CASSLVSGEVSNYGYTF
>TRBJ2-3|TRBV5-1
CASSLRLSGGNTQYF
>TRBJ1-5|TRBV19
CASSIVNIANQPQHF
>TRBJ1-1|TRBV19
CASSTHGGTEAFF
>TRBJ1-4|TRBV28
CASSFAGTGSRKLFF
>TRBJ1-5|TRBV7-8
CASSLPFQPQHF
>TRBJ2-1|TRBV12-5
CASGLVREFF
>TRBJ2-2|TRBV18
CASSPPLRGRTGELFF
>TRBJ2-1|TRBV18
CASSPPVGGFNEQFF
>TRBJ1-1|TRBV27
CASTQLMGGTEAFF
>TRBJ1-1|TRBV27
CASSLSWGRGRVSTEAFF
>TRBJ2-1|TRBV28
CASSLPPFRAGGRGVNEQFF